This TCR beta chain derives from a study of cytomegalovirus exposure and HLA in healthy donors. The study's findings and limits: Other equally common chains were less clonally expanded than HLA-associated TCR beta chains, a later analysis showed.

A remark on this clone: The antigen is undetermined.

Amplification used 60 Vbeta primers and 13 Jbeta primers. Data came from immunoSEQ multiplex PCR; TCRdb stores just in-frame clones and leaves some out. Of more than 150,000 clones listed, roughly 87% are singletons. This CDR3 contains 15 residues. V lost 4 bases and J lost 6; bases outside the gene matches: 10. Per germline, CDR1 MGHRA and CDR2 YSYEKL. The rearrangement uses TRBV4-1 and TRBJ2-7, with 9 bases fitting TRBD1. This clonotype was sampled from a girl under two years old in good health and CMV-seronegative. Sequenced: PBMCs. The CDR3 region is CASSPGTGNGAEQYF. As DNA, the CDR3 is TGCGCCAGCAGCCCCGGGACAGGGAACGGTGCCGAGCAGTACTTC.